Listed here is a single TCR beta chain. Antigen: not known. The V gene lost 4 bases and the J gene lost 2 bases, with 11 bases spanning the gap. This CDR3 is 14 amino acids long. CDR1 LGHDT and CDR2 YNNKEL come from the germline V gene (reference sequence). The data were obtained in a study of T-cell memory formation after mild COVID-19. Study as a whole: Each donor largely had its own TCR clusters. Whole-study findings and limits: Specificity for SARS-CoV-2 was not confirmed among the second-wave clones peaking on day 37.

TCRdb re-analysed the 5' RACE reads in MiXCR, keeping a single row per CDR3 protein. The sample consists of nearly 350,000 distinct CDR3 sequences, 13% of them appearing once. V and J are TRBV3-1 and TRBJ1-2; D not resolved. What was sequenced was PBMCs or a T cell subset sorted from them (not recorded which). The origin of this receptor is a man between 18 and 35 years old who had mild COVID-19 (a few samples of this study predate the infection). Cell type and time point are not known. CDR3 region: CASSLGSRNYGYTF. The CDR3 DNA reads TGTGCCAGCAGCCTCGGCAGCAGAAACTATGGCTACACCTTC.